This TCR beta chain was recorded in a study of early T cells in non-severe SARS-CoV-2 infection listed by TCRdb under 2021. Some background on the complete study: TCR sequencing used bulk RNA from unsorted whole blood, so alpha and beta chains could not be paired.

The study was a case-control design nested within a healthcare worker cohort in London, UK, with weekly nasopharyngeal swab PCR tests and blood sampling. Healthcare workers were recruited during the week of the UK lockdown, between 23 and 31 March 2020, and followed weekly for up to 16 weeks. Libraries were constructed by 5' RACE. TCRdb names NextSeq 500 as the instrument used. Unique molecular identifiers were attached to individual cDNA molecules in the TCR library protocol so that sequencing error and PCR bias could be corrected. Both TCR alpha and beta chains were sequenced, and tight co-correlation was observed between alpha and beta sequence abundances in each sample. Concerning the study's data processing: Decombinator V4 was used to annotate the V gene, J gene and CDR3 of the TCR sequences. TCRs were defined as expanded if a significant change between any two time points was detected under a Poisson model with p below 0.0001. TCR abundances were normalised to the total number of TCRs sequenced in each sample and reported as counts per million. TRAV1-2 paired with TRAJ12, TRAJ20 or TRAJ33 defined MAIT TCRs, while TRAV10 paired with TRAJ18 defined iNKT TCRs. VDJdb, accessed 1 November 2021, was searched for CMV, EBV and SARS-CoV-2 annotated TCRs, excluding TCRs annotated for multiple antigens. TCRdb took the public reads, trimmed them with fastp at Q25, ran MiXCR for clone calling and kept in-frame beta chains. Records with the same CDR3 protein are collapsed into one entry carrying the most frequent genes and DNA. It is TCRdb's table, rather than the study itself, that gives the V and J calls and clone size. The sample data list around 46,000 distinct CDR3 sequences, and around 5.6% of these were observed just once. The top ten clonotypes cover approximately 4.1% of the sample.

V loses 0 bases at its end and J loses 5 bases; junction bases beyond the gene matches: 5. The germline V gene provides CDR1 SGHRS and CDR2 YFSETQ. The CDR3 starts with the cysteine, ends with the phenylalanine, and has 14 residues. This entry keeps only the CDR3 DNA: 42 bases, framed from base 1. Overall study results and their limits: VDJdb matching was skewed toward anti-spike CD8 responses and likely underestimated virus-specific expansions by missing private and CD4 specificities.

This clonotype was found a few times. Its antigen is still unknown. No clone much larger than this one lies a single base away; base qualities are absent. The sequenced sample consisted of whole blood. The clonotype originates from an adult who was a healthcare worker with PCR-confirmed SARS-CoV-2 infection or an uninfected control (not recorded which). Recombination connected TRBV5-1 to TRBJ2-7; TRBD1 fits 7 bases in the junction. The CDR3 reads CASSLERQGDEQYF. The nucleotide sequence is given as TGCGCCAGCAGCTTGGAGAGACAGGGCGACGAGCAGTACTTC.